The 30 T cell receptor beta chains listed next were all sequenced from one sample in a study of read filtering for tumor transcriptome and immune sequencing. Molecular barcoded adaptors covering alpha/delta and beta/gamma chains were used on 400 to 450 ng RNA. One entry per CDR3 protein, called by TCRdb with MiXCR from the reads. The sample consists of approximately 140,000 distinct CDR3 sequences, over 10% of them appearing once. Input material: a population of CD138-negative cells sorted from bone marrow. The receptor source for this set is a donor aged 40 or older with multiple myeloma.

Worth noting for this clonotype: One end of the junction does not line up with germline, which may come from a read error. This chain uses TRBV3-1 with TRBJ2-1, with 11 bases matching TRBD2. The CDR3 runs 16 residues. CDR1 is LGHDT, CDR2 YNNKEL, per germline (reference sequence). The CDR3 region is CASSQPGTSGYNEQFF. The CDR3 coding sequence is TGTGCCAGCAGCCAACCAGGGACTAGCGGCTACAACGAGCAGTTCTTC.

This clonotype was picked up many times. The gene calls are TRBV7-7 and TRBJ2-1; TRBD1 is a possible D gene (5 bases). CDR1 and CDR2 (germline): SSHAT, FNYEAQ (reference sequence). V shed 3 bases and J shed 9 bases, with 12 bases lying between them. CDR3 length: 13 amino acids. CDR3 nucleotides: TGTGCCAGCAGCTTCGGAAGTGGGGCTGAGCAGTTCTTC. Protein product: CASSFGSGAEQFF.

About this clonotype itself: A much larger clone sits a single nucleotide away, making a read error possible. The chain joins TRBV29-1 to TRBJ2-5; D possibly uses TRBD1 or TRBD2 (5 bases each). Germline-derived CDR1 and CDR2 are SQVTM and ANQGSEA. This CDR3 contains 12 residues. As DNA, the CDR3 is TGCAACGTTGGGACCGCAACAGAGACCCAGTACTTC. It encodes CNVGTATETQYF.

The table lists this clonotype with many counts. The rearrangement joins TRBV21-1 to TRBJ2-4; the DNA was not compared with TRBD1, the D call given in the table. TRBV21-1 is deemed a pseudogene. This CDR3 has 15 residues. The chain's CDR3 is CASSTRGRRGNIQYF. Here the CDR3 DNA reads TGTGCCAGCAGCACTCGGGGGCGCCGGGGGAACATTCAGTACTTC.

This clonotype showed up many times. The chain links TRBV3-1 to TRBJ1-1; D may be TRBD1 (6 bases). The CDR3 length is 15 residues. The V end lost 0 bases, the J end lost 5 bases, and 13 bases lay between the germline ends. The germline V gene encodes CDR1 LGHDT and CDR2 YNNKEL (reference sequence). The DNA for the CDR3 is TGTGCCAGCAGCCAAGATCGCAGGGGAGAGACTGAAGCTTTCTTT. Protein sequence: CASSQDRRGETEAFF. The full variable domain, in which reference TRBV3-1 and TRBJ1-1 provide the parts outside the CDR3, is DTAVSQTPKYLVTQMGNDKSIKCEQNLGHDTMYWYKQDSKKFLKIMFSYNNKELIINETVPNRFSPKSPDKAHLNLHINSLELGDSAVYFCASSQDRRGETEAFFGQGTRLTVV.

This clonotype was counted ten times or more. V gene TRBV28 combines with J gene TRBJ2-3, with 9 positions matching TRBD2. This CDR3 has 16 amino acids. With V trimmed by 2 bases and J by 2 bases, 5 bases remained unmatched. CDR1 and CDR2 from the germline V gene are MDHEN and SYDVKM. The CDR3 spells CASSLVLAGLTDTQYF. CDR3 DNA: TGTGCCAGCAGTTTAGTCCTAGCGGGACTCACAGATACGCAGTATTTT.

This clonotype appeared once. Since a much larger clone is just one base distant, this may be a read error. The chain carries TRBV7-2 and TRBJ2-1, with D possibly matching TRBD1 (5 bases). The CDR3 extends over 13 amino acids. The V gene's germline CDR1 is SGHTA and CDR2 FQGNSA. The CDR3 reads CVSSSDSLIEQFF. In DNA form, the CDR3 reads TGTGTCAGCAGCTCCGACAGCCTAATCGAGCAGTTCTTC.

A remark on this clonotype: A much larger clone differs from this one at a single base, so this may be a read error. The genes are TRBV5-1 and TRBJ2-3; D gene ambiguous. Trimming removed 4 bases at V and 1 base at J, with 16 bases between. Germline V lookup: CDR1 SGHRS, CDR2 YFSETQ. This CDR3 spans 16 amino acids. In DNA, the CDR3 is TGCGCCAGCAGCGGGAAACCCCCAGACGGCACAGATACGCAGTATTTT. Its protein is CASSGKPPDGTDTQYF.

Many counts were recorded for this clonotype. This chain connects TRBV2 to TRBJ2-5; 7 bases align to TRBD1. The CDR3 spans 15 residues. The germline V gene has CDR1 SNHLY and CDR2 FYNNEI. After removal of 7 bases from V and 0 bases from J, the junction contained 8 bases not matched to a gene. The CDR3 here is CASKQGIFYQETQYF. DNA for the CDR3: TGTGCCAGCAAACAGGGGATCTTCTACCAAGAGACCCAGTACTTC.

This clonotype was seen many times. The chain couples TRBV2 to TRBJ1-5; 8 nucleotides agree with TRBD1. V lost 4 bases, J lost 3 bases, and 8 bases stayed unmatched. The CDR3 is 16 residues long. Germline V CDR1 and CDR2: SNHLY, FYNNEI. This chain's CDR3 is CASSGLTGVVNQPQHF. Here the CDR3 DNA reads TGTGCCAGCAGTGGTCTGACAGGGGTCGTCAATCAGCCCCAGCATTTT.

This clonotype was recorded many times. This chain links TRBV6-2 or TRBV6-3 with TRBJ2-2; 9 bases line up with TRBD1. This CDR3 comprises 15 residues. The J segment lost 5 bases and the V segment lost 5 bases, leaving 6 bases of the junction unmatched. From germline, CDR1 is MNHEY and CDR2 SVGEGT. Here the CDR3 DNA reads TGTGCCAGCAGTACGGGGACAGGGAGGACCGGGGAGCTGTTTTTT. Translation gives CASSTGTGRTGELFF.

This clonotype turned up a few times. A much larger clonotype is one base distant, so this may be a read error. V usage is TRBV20-1 and J usage is TRBJ2-7; 7 nucleotides line up with TRBD2. The CDR3 runs 13 residues. Germline V gene data show CDR1 as DFQATT and CDR2 as SNEGSKA (reference sequence). CDR3 bases: TGCAGTGCTAGAATGGGACTAACCTACGTGCAGTACTTC. Its translation is CSARMGLTYVQYF.

This clonotype was recorded at least ten times. The chain employs TRBV30 and TRBJ2-2; D uncertain. The V gene lost 0 bases and the J gene lost 5 bases, with 1 base spanning the gap. CDR1 is GTSNPN, CDR2 SVGIG, per germline (reference sequence). The CDR3 covers 11 residues. CDR3 DNA sequence: TGTGCCTGGAGTGTAACCGGGGAGCTGTTTTTT. It codes for CAWSVTGELFF.

This clonotype was seen ten or more times. V usage is TRBV20-1 and J usage is TRBJ1-1; D not resolved. CDR3 size: 12 residues. Germline values: CDR1 DFQATT, CDR2 SNEGSKA (reference sequence). CDR3 DNA sequence: TGCAGCGCCCCCCGGGAGGAAACTGAAGCTTTCTTT. Translation gives CSAPREETEAFF.

This clonotype was found many times. V is TRBV20-1 and J is TRBJ2-1, with D tentatively TRBD2 (5 bases). This CDR3 spans 14 amino acids. Germline V lookup: CDR1 DFQATT, CDR2 SNEGSKA (reference sequence). The germline V and J ends were trimmed by 2 bases and 7 bases, with 15 bases remaining between them. The chain's CDR3 is CSARRPDTRNEQFF. The CDR3, as DNA: TGCAGTGCTAGAAGGCCCGACACTAGAAATGAGCAGTTCTTC.

This clonotype was counted many times. The J gene is TRBJ1-1, the V gene TRBV20-1; tentatively, D is TRBD1 (6 bases). CDR3 length equals 14 residues. The V gene's germline CDR1 is DFQATT and CDR2 SNEGSKA (reference sequence). V dropped 1 base and J dropped 0 bases, with 9 bases sitting between them. CDR3 loop: CSARGTAMNTEAFF. The CDR3 DNA is TGCAGTGCTAGAGGGACAGCGATGAACACTGAAGCTTTCTTT.

With regard to this clonotype: Possible read error: a much larger clone is one base away. The CDR3 does not close with the conserved phenylalanine or tryptophan, likely indicating a read error. This chain joins TRBV12-3 or TRBV12-4 and TRBJ2-5; D remains unclear. CDR3 length equals 12 residues. Trimming took 3 bases from V and 6 from J, leaving 8 bases between them. This CDR3 is CASSLSSKTQYC. The DNA of the CDR3 is TGTGCCAGCAGTTTGAGTTCTAAGACCCAGTACTGC.

The sample holds many counts of this clonotype. This chain uses TRBV20-1 with TRBJ2-7; the D gene is possibly TRBD1 (5 bases). The V and J ends lost 4 bases and 6 bases respectively, with 10 bases between them. The CDR3 consists of 11 residues. Germline V lookup: CDR1 DFQATT, CDR2 SNEGSKA (reference sequence). The CDR3 DNA reads as TGCAGTGCTATACAGGTCACCGAGCAGTACTTC. Translated, it gives CSAIQVTEQYF.

This clonotype showed up many times. Mismatch with germline at one junction end may stem from a read error. V is TRBV7-9 and J is TRBJ2-7; possible D gene TRBD1, 6 bases. Germline CDR1 SEHNR, CDR2 FQNEAQ (reference sequence). The CDR3 is 12 residues long. In nucleotides, the CDR3 is TGTGCCAGCAGCTTAGCGGACGACAGGCACCGCTTC. The encoded protein is CASSLADDRHRF.

V and J are TRBV4-1 and TRBJ2-7; D may be TRBD1 (6 bases). The germline V gene has CDR1 MGHRA and CDR2 YSYEKL. The CDR3 is 15 amino acids. V lost 0 bases and J 3 bases, leaving 12 bases between the germline ends. The DNA for the CDR3 is TGCGCCAGCAGCCAAGAGACAGGTACCCTCTACGAGCAGTACTTC. Protein: CASSQETGTLYEQYF.

This clonotype was seen many times. The chain is built from TRBV7-7 and TRBJ2-1; 11 nucleotides align to TRBD2. The V gene end was trimmed by 4 bases and the J gene end by 0 bases; junction bases not matched to a gene: 5. CDR1 SSHAT and CDR2 FNYEAQ come from the germline V gene (reference sequence). There are 17 residues in the CDR3. The CDR3 loop reads CASSSISGRASYNEQFF. The CDR3 nucleotides read TGTGCCAGCAGCTCAATTAGCGGGAGGGCCTCCTACAATGAGCAGTTCTTC.

By its share, this clonotype is medium-sized. This chain connects TRBV6-2 or TRBV6-3 to TRBJ2-1, with D maybe TRBD2 (5 bases). Between the trimmed V and J ends, which lost 2 bases and 9 bases, there was a span of 23 bases. CDR1 and CDR2 from the germline V gene are MNHEY and SVGEGT. This CDR3 comprises 17 residues. CDR3 amino acids: CASSYSEAARQGSEQFF. The CDR3, as DNA: TGTGCCAGCAGTTACAGCGAAGCGGCAAGGCAAGGGAGTGAGCAGTTCTTC.

This clonotype was seen repeatedly, ten times or more. The J gene is TRBJ2-7, the V gene TRBV12-3 or TRBV12-4, with TRBD2 as a possible D gene (6 bases). Trimming shortened V by 6 bases and J by 0 bases, and 12 bases separated the two germline ends. The CDR3 has 14 residues. The CDR3 loop is CASRRDWSSYEQYF. For the CDR3, the DNA is TGTGCCAGCAGACGGGACTGGAGCTCCTACGAGCAGTACTTC.

This clonotype showed up many times. The genes are TRBV24-1 and TRBJ2-1, with D perhaps being TRBD1 or TRBD2 (5 bases each). Per germline, CDR1 KGHDR and CDR2 SFDVKD. Between the trimmed V and J ends, which lost 10 bases and 4 bases, there was a span of 13 bases. The CDR3 is 13 amino acids. CDR3 residues: CATTGPIYNEQFF. Written as DNA, the CDR3 is TGTGCCACTACGGGGCCCATTTACAATGAGCAGTTCTTC.

This clonotype showed up many times. The V gene is TRBV4-1, the J gene TRBJ1-2; a possible D gene is TRBD1 (5 bases). The length of the CDR3 is 16 residues. V lost 1 base, J lost 5 bases, and 17 bases lay in between. Germline loops: CDR1 MGHRA, CDR2 YSYEKL. CDR3 loop: CASSQASRQGPYGYTF. CDR3 nucleotide sequence: TGCGCCAGCAGCCAAGCCTCCCGGCAGGGACCTTATGGCTACACCTTC.

This clonotype has at least ten counts. The V gene is TRBV7-2, the J gene TRBJ2-1; 13 bases fit TRBD2. The germline V gene encodes CDR1 SGHTA and CDR2 FQGNSA. The junction had 9 bases not matched to a gene; V was cut back by 1 base and J by 6 bases. This CDR3 is 18 amino acids long. The CDR3 region is CASSLEGLAGRQGNEQFF. CDR3 nucleotide sequence: TGTGCCAGCAGCTTAGAGGGACTAGCGGGGAGGCAAGGCAATGAGCAGTTCTTC.

In this sample, this clonotype turned up many times. The chain uses TRBV6-2 or TRBV6-3 and TRBJ1-1; 8 bases match TRBD1. The CDR3 contains 13 residues. The V gene's germline CDR1 is MNHEY and CDR2 SVGEGT. The ends lost 7 bases at V and 3 bases at J; junction bases unmatched: 4. The CDR3 DNA follows: TGTGCCAGCAAAGGGACAGGAGACACTGAAGCTTTCTTT. It encodes CASKGTGDTEAFF.

In this sample, this clonotype turned up many times. This chain uses TRBV5-1 with TRBJ1-1, with no clear D. CDR1 is SGHRS and CDR2 is YFSETQ in the germline V gene. The CDR3 is made up of 16 amino acids. V was shortened by 0 bases and J by 5 bases, with 17 bases between the two germline ends. CDR3 residues: CASSLEGGGVGTEAFF. CDR3 in DNA: TGCGCCAGCAGCTTGGAAGGCGGTGGGGTGGGGACTGAAGCTTTCTTT.

This clonotype was seen many times. V is TRBV20-1 and J is TRBJ2-2; 14 bases align to TRBD2. CDR3 size: 20 residues. Germline V gives CDR1 DFQATT, CDR2 SNEGSKA (reference sequence). V dropped 2 bases and J dropped 6; count of bases not matched to a gene: 17. CDR3 sequence: CSARSYLSGTSGSGAGELFF. CDR3 nucleotide sequence: TGCAGTGCTAGATCTTACCTATCCGGGACTAGCGGGAGCGGGGCCGGGGAGCTGTTTTTT.

For this clonotype: Possible read error: a much larger clone is one base away. This chain joins TRBV29-1 and TRBJ2-5, with 10 bases identical to TRBD1. This CDR3 has 14 amino acids. CDR1 and CDR2 (germline): SQVTM, ANQGSEA. CDR3 loop: CSVDGTGAGETQHF. The CDR3 nucleotides are TGCAGCGTTGACGGGACAGGGGCGGGAGAGACCCAGCACTTC.